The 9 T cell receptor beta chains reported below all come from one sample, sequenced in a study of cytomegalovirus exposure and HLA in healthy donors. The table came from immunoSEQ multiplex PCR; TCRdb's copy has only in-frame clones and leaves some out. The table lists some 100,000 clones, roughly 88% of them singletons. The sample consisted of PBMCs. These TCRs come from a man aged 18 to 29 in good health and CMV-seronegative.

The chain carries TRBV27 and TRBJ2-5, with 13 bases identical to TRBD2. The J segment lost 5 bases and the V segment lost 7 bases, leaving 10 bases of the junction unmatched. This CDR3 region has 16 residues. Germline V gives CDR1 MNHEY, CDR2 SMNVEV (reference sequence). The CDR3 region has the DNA TGTGCCAGCACCCGACTAGCGGGGGGCTCATGGGAGACCCAGTACTTC. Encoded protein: CASTRLAGGSWETQYF.

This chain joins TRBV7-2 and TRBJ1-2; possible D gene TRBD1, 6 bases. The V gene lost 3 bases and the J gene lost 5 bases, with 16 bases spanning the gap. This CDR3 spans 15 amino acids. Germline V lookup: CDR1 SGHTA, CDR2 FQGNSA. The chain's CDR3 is CASSLRGGAGYGYTF. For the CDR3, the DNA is TGTGCCAGCAGCTTGAGGGGGGGGGCTGGATATGGCTACACCTTC.

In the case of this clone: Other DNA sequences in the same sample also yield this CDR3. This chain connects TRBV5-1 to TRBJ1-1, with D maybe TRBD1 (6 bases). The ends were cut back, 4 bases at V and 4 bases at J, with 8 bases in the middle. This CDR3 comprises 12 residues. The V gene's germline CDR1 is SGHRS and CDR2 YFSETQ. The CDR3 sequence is CASSPQGTEAFF. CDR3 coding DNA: TGCGCCAGCAGCCCACAGGGCACTGAAGCTTTCTTT.

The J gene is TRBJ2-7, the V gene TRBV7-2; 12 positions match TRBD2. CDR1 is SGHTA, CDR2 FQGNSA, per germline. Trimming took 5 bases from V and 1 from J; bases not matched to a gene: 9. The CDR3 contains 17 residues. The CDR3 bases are TGTGCCAGCAGCACAGGGGGCCTAGCGGGAGGGTCCTACGAGCAGTACTTC. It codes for CASSTGGLAGGSYEQYF.

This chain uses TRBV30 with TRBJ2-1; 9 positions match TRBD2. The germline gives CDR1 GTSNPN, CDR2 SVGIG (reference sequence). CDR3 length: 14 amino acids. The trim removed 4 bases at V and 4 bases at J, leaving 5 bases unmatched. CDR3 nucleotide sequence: TGTGCCTGGACACCTAGCGGGAAGTACAATGAGCAGTTCTTC. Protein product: CAWTPSGKYNEQFF.

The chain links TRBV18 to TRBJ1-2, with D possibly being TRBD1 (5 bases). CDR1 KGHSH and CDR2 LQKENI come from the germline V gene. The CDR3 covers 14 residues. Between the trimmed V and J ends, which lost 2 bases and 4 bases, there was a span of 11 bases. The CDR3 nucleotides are TGTGCCAGCTCACCAGGTCTCGACAGCTATGGCTACACCTTC. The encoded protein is CASSPGLDSYGYTF. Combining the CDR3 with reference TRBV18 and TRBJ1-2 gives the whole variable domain NAGVMQNPRHLVRRRGQEARLRCSPMKGHSHVYWYRQLPEEGLKFMVYLQKENIIDESGMPKERFSAEFPKEGPSILRIQQVVRGDSAAYFCASSPGLDSYGYTFGSGTRLTVV.

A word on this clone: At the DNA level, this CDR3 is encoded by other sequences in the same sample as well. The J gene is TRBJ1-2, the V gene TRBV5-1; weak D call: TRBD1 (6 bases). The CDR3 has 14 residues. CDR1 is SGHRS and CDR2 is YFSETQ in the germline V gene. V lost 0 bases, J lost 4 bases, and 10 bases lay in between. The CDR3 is CASSLEQGGYGYTF. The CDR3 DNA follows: TGCGCCAGCAGCTTGGAACAGGGCGGCTATGGCTACACCTTC.

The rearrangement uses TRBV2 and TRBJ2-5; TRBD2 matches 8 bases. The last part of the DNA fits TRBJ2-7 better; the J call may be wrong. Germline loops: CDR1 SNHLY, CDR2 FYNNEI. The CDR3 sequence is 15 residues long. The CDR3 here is CASTAPSRAGGEQYF. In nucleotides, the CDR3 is TGTGCCAGCACCGCTCCCAGTCGGGCGGGAGGCGAGCAGTACTTC.

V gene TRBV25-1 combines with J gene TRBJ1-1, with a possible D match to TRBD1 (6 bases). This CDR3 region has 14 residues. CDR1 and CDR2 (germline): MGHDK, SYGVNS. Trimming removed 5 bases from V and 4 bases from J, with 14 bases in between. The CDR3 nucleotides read TGTGCCAGCAGTTGGGGGGGCGGGGGCACTGAAGCTTTCTTT. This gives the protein CASSWGGGGTEAFF.